The rows below give T cell receptor beta chains drawn from one sample of a study of cytomegalovirus exposure and HLA in healthy donors. Assay: immunoSEQ multiplex PCR; the TCRdb copy retains only in-frame clones and omits some. This sample has approximately 130,000 clones, with 82% found just once. Sequenced: PBMCs. The origin of the receptors is a woman in her 50s in good health and CMV-seropositive. CDR3s include the opening cysteine and the closing phenylalanine or tryptophan. The order of the fields is J gene, V gene, CDR3 protein.

>TRBJ2-3|TRBV28
CAGASGRGGTQYF
>TRBJ1-2|TRBV7-9
CASSLEVSGYTF
>TRBJ2-6|TRBV4-1
CASSPRQAGANGLTF
>TRBJ1-1|TRBV5-4
CASRTDRGGHTEAFF
>TRBJ1-1|TRBV5-1
CASSLENSETEAFF
>TRBJ2-1|TRBV11-1
CASSLVFGTGGMNEQFF
>TRBJ1-2|TRBV28
CASSLAGTGLGGYTF
>TRBJ2-7|TRBV2
CASSGTYNEQYF
>TRBJ2-2|TRBV30
CAWSRDGRGKAGELFF
>TRBJ1-4|TRBV9
CASSAGTGREKLFF
>TRBJ1-4|TRBV5-4
CASSLKSGAGEKLFF
>TRBJ2-3|TRBV30
CAWSVASVGADTQYF
>TRBJ2-7|TRBV28
CASSQTGWEYF
>TRBJ2-2|TRBV6-1
CASSDSLSEGRELFF
>TRBJ2-1|TRBV29-1
CSVGAGEWDNEQFF
>TRBJ2-3|TRBV9
CASSQASGSTDTQYF
>TRBJ1-3|TRBV30
CAWSPGEGNTIYF
>TRBJ2-1|TRBV5-1
CASSLTSGRDNEQFF
>TRBJ1-1|TRBV5-1
CASRLGTVNTEAFF
>NA|TRBV7-9
CASSLEAVSYEQYF
>TRBJ2-2|TRBV5-1
CASSGLAGGDTGELFF
>TRBJ1-1|TRBV4-1
CASSQVIDRDTEAFF
>TRBJ2-1|TRBV18
CASSPGTPYNEQFF
>TRBJ2-7|TRBV5-1
CASRPGLGSYEQYF
>TRBJ2-3|TRBV9
CASSPSRVYTDTQYF
>TRBJ2-5|TRBV7-9
CASSSQRGREYF
>TRBJ1-1|TRBV30
CAWSVRGAEAFF
>TRBJ2-7|TRBV6-6
CASSYSAGQDYEQYF
>TRBJ2-1|TRBV30
CAWSVPWGGAYNEQFF
>TRBJ2-7|TRBV28
CASSLGWLQYF
>TRBJ2-5|TRBV28
CASSLTVQETQYF
>TRBJ1-1|TRBV5-4
CASSLGVVATEAFF
>TRBJ1-1|TRBV7-3
CASSDGTGMDTEAFF
>TRBJ2-7|TRBV15
CATSIGLAGSYEQYF
>TRBJ2-1|TRBV7-9
CASRGLPSSYNEQFF
>TRBJ2-7|TRBV28
CASSLRSPYEQYF
>TRBJ1-3|TRBV21-1
CASLFDTNSGNTIYF
>TRBJ2-1|TRBV28
CASRGAGWLGNEQFF
>TRBJ1-1|TRBV2
CASSEQVNTEAFF
>TRBJ1-1|TRBV25-1
CASVGEKTEAFF
>TRBJ1-6|TRBV19
CANRGKDGSPLHF
>TRBJ2-5|TRBV6-6
CASSYSKTSGRETQYF
>TRBJ1-2|TRBV5-1
CASSRGLRIGDGYTF
>TRBJ2-1|TRBV5-1
CASSLVAQPYNEQFF
>TRBJ1-2|TRBV6-5
CASSLDREYGYTF
>TRBJ1-4|TRBV6-5
CASSPGLFNEKLFF
>TRBJ2-1|TRBV30
CAWSIQVEQFF
>TRBJ2-2|TRBV10-3
CATRGAVNTGELFF
>TRBJ1-6|TRBV5-1
CASSLAPRGNSPLHF